These T cell receptor beta chains were read from a single sample in a study of shared clonotypes between healthy human individuals. Produced via immunoSEQ multiplex PCR; TCRdb's table is partial and in-frame only. Here the sample spans around 700,000 clones, about three quarters being singletons. Sequencing input: memory CD4+ T cells sorted from blood. The source of these receptors is a young woman in good health. CDR3s include the opening cysteine and the closing phenylalanine or tryptophan. The D gene is left open where the match is weak. Some rows have no size entry. The others give once, few or many, or a class for an expanded clone.

J gene: TRBJ2-3
D gene: .
V gene: TRBV7-9
clone size: few
CDR3 protein: CASSRPLSTDTQYF
CDR3 DNA: TGTGCCAGCAGCCGACCCCTTAGCACAGATACGCAGTATTTT

J gene: TRBJ1-5
D gene: .
V gene: TRBV11-2
clone size: few
CDR3 protein: CASSLGEKPQHF
CDR3 DNA: TGTGCCAGCAGCTTAGGGGAAAAGCCCCAGCATTTT

J gene: TRBJ2-1
D gene: .
V gene: TRBV18
clone size: .
CDR3 protein: CASSPGEWDEQFF
CDR3 DNA: TGTGCCAGCTCACCCGGAGAGTGGGATGAGCAGTTCTTC

J gene: TRBJ1-1
D gene: TRBD1
V gene: TRBV6-4
clone size: .
CDR3 protein: CASSHQDRTNTEAFF
CDR3 DNA: TGTGCCAGCAGCCACCAGGACAGGACGAACACTGAAGCTTTCTTT

J gene: TRBJ1-5
D gene: .
V gene: TRBV15
clone size: .
CDR3 protein: CATSRTGSQNQPQHF
CDR3 DNA: TGTGCCACCAGCAGAACAGGGTCCCAAAATCAGCCCCAGCATTTT

J gene: TRBJ2-5
D gene: .
V gene: TRBV7-2
clone size: many
CDR3 protein: CASSLGRWGTQYF
CDR3 DNA: TGTGCCAGCAGCTTAGGTCGGTGGGGGACCCAGTACTTC

J gene: TRBJ2-7
D gene: TRBD2
V gene: TRBV5-1
clone size: .
CDR3 protein: CASSPWTSGEQYF
CDR3 DNA: TGCGCCAGCAGCCCGTGGACTAGCGGCGAGCAGTACTTC

J gene: TRBJ1-3
D gene: .
V gene: TRBV14
clone size: .
CDR3 protein: CASSQFQNRGNTIYF
CDR3 DNA: TGTGCCAGCAGCCAATTCCAGAATCGTGGAAACACCATATATTTT

J gene: TRBJ1-1
D gene: .
V gene: TRBV7-2
clone size: few
CDR3 protein: CASSSGGRTEAFF
CDR3 DNA: TGTGCCAGCAGCTCCGGGGGTAGGACTGAAGCTTTCTTT

J gene: TRBJ2-5
D gene: .
V gene: TRBV2
clone size: few
CDR3 protein: CASTSEETQYF
CDR3 DNA: TGTGCCAGCACCTCTGAGGAGACCCAGTACTTC

J gene: TRBJ2-1
D gene: TRBD2
V gene: TRBV11-2
clone size: .
CDR3 protein: CASSPTRGAYNEQFF
CDR3 DNA: TGTGCCAGCAGCCCCACCCGGGGGGCCTACAATGAGCAGTTCTTC

J gene: TRBJ2-7
D gene: .
V gene: TRBV7-9
clone size: .
CDR3 protein: CASSSTYEQYF
CDR3 DNA: TGTGCCAGCAGCTCGACCTACGAGCAGTACTTC

J gene: TRBJ1-1
D gene: .
V gene: TRBV2
clone size: .
CDR3 protein: CASSVHETRVSEAFF
CDR3 DNA: TGTGCCAGCAGTGTCCACGAAACTAGGGTATCTGAAGCTTTCTTT

J gene: TRBJ2-5
D gene: TRBD2
V gene: TRBV29-1
clone size: .
CDR3 protein: CSVEDLEREGGETQYF
CDR3 DNA: TGCAGCGTTGAAGATCTTGAGCGGGAGGGGGGGGAGACCCAGTACTTC

J gene: TRBJ1-2
D gene: TRBD1
V gene: TRBV27
clone size: .
CDR3 protein: CASKWGQGATDGYTF
CDR3 DNA: TGTGCCAGCAAGTGGGGACAGGGGGCGACTGATGGCTACACCTTC

J gene: TRBJ1-2
D gene: .
V gene: TRBV6-5
clone size: .
CDR3 protein: CASSFQRTGRNTF
CDR3 DNA: TGTGCCAGCAGTTTTCAACGAACAGGGCGCAACACCTTC

J gene: TRBJ2-7
D gene: .
V gene: TRBV7-2
clone size: .
CDR3 protein: CASSLSTGDSYEQYF
CDR3 DNA: TGTGCCAGCAGCTTATCTACGGGAGACTCCTACGAGCAGTACTTC

J gene: TRBJ2-3
D gene: .
V gene: TRBV5-1
clone size: .
CDR3 protein: CASSLDTATDTQYF
CDR3 DNA: TGCGCCAGCAGCTTGGATACGGCCACAGATACGCAGTATTTT

J gene: TRBJ1-2
D gene: .
V gene: TRBV30
clone size: .
CDR3 protein: CAWSVRQSIRPGYTF
CDR3 DNA: TGTGCCTGGAGTGTCCGACAATCTATTCGGCCGGGCTACACCTTC

J gene: TRBJ1-5
D gene: .
V gene: TRBV30
clone size: .
CDR3 protein: CAWSIGEGQPQHF
CDR3 DNA: TGTGCCTGGAGTATAGGGGAAGGTCAGCCCCAGCATTTT

J gene: TRBJ1-2
D gene: TRBD1
V gene: TRBV28
clone size: many
CDR3 protein: CASSGQGSSYGYTF
CDR3 DNA: TGTGCCAGCAGCGGACAGGGATCCTCTTATGGCTACACCTTC

J gene: TRBJ1-1
D gene: .
V gene: TRBV4-1
clone size: .
CDR3 protein: CASSQTLGRRDRLGTEAFF
CDR3 DNA: TGCGCCAGCAGCCAAACCCTTGGCAGGAGGGATCGTTTGGGCACTGAAGCTTTCTTT

J gene: TRBJ2-7
D gene: .
V gene: TRBV2
clone size: .
CDR3 protein: CASSEGLLGVAEQYF
CDR3 DNA: TGTGCCAGCAGTGAAGGGCTTCTTGGCGTGGCCGAGCAGTACTTC

J gene: TRBJ1-1
D gene: TRBD1
V gene: TRBV2
clone size: few
CDR3 protein: CASSGRFGQGAWGSEAFF
CDR3 DNA: TGTGCCAGCAGTGGGAGGTTCGGACAGGGGGCGTGGGGGTCAGAAGCTTTCTTT

J gene: TRBJ1-2
D gene: TRBD1
V gene: TRBV11-3
clone size: .
CDR3 protein: CASSSQGAYGYTF
CDR3 DNA: TGTGCCAGCAGCTCACAGGGGGCCTATGGCTACACCTTC

J gene: TRBJ2-7
D gene: .
V gene: TRBV5-6
clone size: .
CDR3 protein: CASSLGFRDPSSYEQYF
CDR3 DNA: TGTGCCAGCAGCTTGGGTTTCCGGGATCCGTCCTCCTACGAGCAGTACTTC

J gene: TRBJ1-5
D gene: .
V gene: TRBV6-6
clone size: .
CDR3 protein: CASSPTGRNQPQHF
CDR3 DNA: TGTGCCAGCAGCCCCACAGGCCGCAATCAGCCCCAGCATTTT

J gene: TRBJ2-7
D gene: .
V gene: TRBV11-1
clone size: .
CDR3 protein: CASSLNRAEQYF
CDR3 DNA: TGTGCCAGCAGCCTAAACAGGGCAGAGCAGTACTTC

J gene: TRBJ1-1
D gene: .
V gene: TRBV25-1
clone size: .
CDR3 protein: CASTDGFEAFF
CDR3 DNA: TGTGCCAGCACGGACGGTTTTGAAGCTTTCTTT

J gene: TRBJ2-5
D gene: TRBD1
V gene: TRBV29-1
clone size: .
CDR3 protein: CSVDGQGIMETQYF
CDR3 DNA: TGCAGCGTTGACGGACAGGGGATAATGGAGACCCAGTACTTC

J gene: TRBJ2-6
D gene: .
V gene: TRBV30
clone size: .
CDR3 protein: CAWSVGQPGANVLTF
CDR3 DNA: TGTGCCTGGAGTGTTGGTCAGCCTGGGGCCAACGTCCTGACTTTC

J gene: TRBJ1-2
D gene: .
V gene: TRBV10-3
clone size: .
CDR3 protein: CAISDDPWDGYTF
CDR3 DNA: TGTGCCATCAGTGATGACCCATGGGATGGCTACACCTTC

J gene: TRBJ1-2
D gene: TRBD1
V gene: TRBV14
clone size: .
CDR3 protein: CASGGQFNYGYTF
CDR3 DNA: TGTGCCAGCGGGGGACAGTTTAACTATGGCTACACCTTC

J gene: TRBJ2-1
D gene: TRBD2
V gene: TRBV19
clone size: .
CDR3 protein: CASSPRTSGRDEQFF
CDR3 DNA: TGTGCCAGTAGTCCACGGACTAGCGGGAGGGATGAGCAGTTCTTC

J gene: TRBJ1-4
D gene: .
V gene: TRBV7-2
clone size: .
CDR3 protein: CASSLALEGFLFF
CDR3 DNA: TGTGCCAGCAGCTTAGCCCTAGAAGGATTTCTGTTTTTT

J gene: TRBJ1-5
D gene: .
V gene: TRBV2
clone size: .
CDR3 protein: CASTPPAGSRSMQPQHF
CDR3 DNA: TGTGCCAGCACTCCCCCCGCTGGCAGTAGGTCAATGCAGCCCCAGCATTTT

J gene: TRBJ2-7
D gene: .
V gene: TRBV28
clone size: .
CDR3 protein: CASSGPNQREQYF
CDR3 DNA: TGTGCCAGCAGCGGCCCTAATCAGCGGGAGCAGTACTTC

J gene: TRBJ2-1
D gene: .
V gene: TRBV5-4
clone size: once
CDR3 protein: CASASATSYNEQFF
CDR3 DNA: TGTGCCAGTGCGAGCGCGACGTCCTACAATGAGCAGTTCTTC

J gene: TRBJ1-3
D gene: .
V gene: TRBV5-1
clone size: .
CDR3 protein: CASSLGPSENAIYF
CDR3 DNA: TGCGCCAGCAGCTTGGGGCCCTCGGAAAACGCCATATATTTT

J gene: TRBJ1-5
D gene: .
V gene: TRBV30
clone size: .
CDR3 protein: CAWNSGGDQPQHF
CDR3 DNA: TGTGCCTGGAACTCGGGAGGGGACCAGCCCCAGCATTTT

J gene: TRBJ2-7
D gene: TRBD2
V gene: TRBV19
clone size: few
CDR3 protein: CATRRLAGSYEQYF
CDR3 DNA: TGTGCCACCAGGAGACTAGCGGGCTCCTACGAGCAGTACTTC

J gene: TRBJ1-1
D gene: .
V gene: TRBV9
clone size: few
CDR3 protein: CASSVTVDNTEAFF
CDR3 DNA: TGTGCCAGCAGCGTGACAGTGGATAACACTGAAGCTTTCTTT

J gene: TRBJ1-5
D gene: .
V gene: TRBV4-1
clone size: .
CDR3 protein: CASSRVYWGDQPQHF
CDR3 DNA: TGCGCCAGCAGCCGGGTCTATTGGGGCGATCAGCCCCAGCATTTT

J gene: TRBJ2-3
D gene: .
V gene: TRBV19
clone size: once
CDR3 protein: CASSIGVVGTDTQYF
CDR3 DNA: TGTGCCAGTAGTATAGGTGTGGTCGGCACAGATACGCAGTATTTT

J gene: TRBJ2-7
D gene: TRBD2
V gene: TRBV28
clone size: .
CDR3 protein: CALGGAYEQYF
CDR3 DNA: TGTGCCCTGGGGGGGGCCTACGAGCAGTACTTC

J gene: TRBJ2-3
D gene: .
V gene: TRBV10-3
clone size: .
CDR3 protein: CALGGQGGTDTQYF
CDR3 DNA: TGTGCCCTCGGTGGGCAGGGCGGCACAGATACGCAGTATTTT